Below, 23 T cell receptor beta chains from the same sample are listed, as sequenced in a study of blood T cell repertoires in COVID-19. The assay was immunoSEQ multiplex PCR, and TCRdb's table has in-frame clones only and misses some. The sample shows hundreds of thousands of clones, around 91% of them seen only once. The sequencing sample was made of peripheral blood. These receptors were collected from a woman aged 55-75 years with acute or convalescent COVID-19.

The chain recombines TRBV6-2 or TRBV6-3 with TRBJ2-7, with D possibly TRBD1 on 5 matching bases. The CDR3 length is 13 residues. Trimming pared 2 bases from V and 2 bases from J, leaving 7 bases between. Germline values: CDR1 MNHEY, CDR2 SVGEGT. DNA of the CDR3: TGTGCCAGCAGTTACCAGGGTGCCTACGAGCAGTACTTC. The encoded protein is CASSYQGAYEQYF.

The J gene is TRBJ2-6, the V gene TRBV6-6; possible D gene TRBD1, 5 bases. This CDR3 is built from 20 residues. V was pared by 5 bases and J by 4 bases, with 27 bases between. Germline loops: CDR1 MNHNY, CDR2 SVGAGI (reference sequence). CDR3 sequence: CASSHTPWQGIASGANVLTF. CDR3 in DNA: TGTGCCAGCAGTCACACCCCTTGGCAGGGTATAGCATCCGGGGCCAACGTCCTGACTTTC.

This clone has a single count. The chain employs TRBV5-1 and TRBJ1-2, with a weak D call TRBD1 (5 bases). The CDR3 is made up of 14 amino acids. V was trimmed by 4 bases and J by 7 bases, leaving 17 bases between them. Germline V CDR1 and CDR2: SGHRS, YFSETQ. The chain's CDR3 is CASSPYTDSSGYTF. The CDR3 nucleotides read TGCGCCAGCAGCCCATATACAGACAGCAGTGGCTACACCTTC.

The gene calls are TRBV3-1 (or the pseudogene TRBV3-2) and TRBJ1-2; 8 bases are a match to TRBD1. Germline values: CDR1 LGHDT, CDR2 YNNKEL (reference sequence). The CDR3 covers 14 residues. After removal of 3 bases from V and 6 bases from J, the junction contained 6 bases not matched to a gene. CDR3 DNA sequence: TGTGCCAGCAGCCAGACAGGGGCGATGGATGGCTACACCTTC. Translating it yields CASSQTGAMDGYTF.

This sequence joins TRBV5-4 and TRBJ2-2; 8 bases are shared with TRBD2. J was trimmed by 7 bases and V by 0 bases; bases with no gene match: 5. Germline V gene data show CDR1 as SGHNT and CDR2 as YYREEE (reference sequence). The CDR3 spans 15 residues. CDR3 in amino acids: CASSLGSGKGGELFF. In nucleotides, the CDR3 is TGTGCCAGCAGCTTGGGTAGCGGGAAGGGCGGGGAGCTGTTTTTT.

V is TRBV28 and J is TRBJ1-5, with 7 positions matching TRBD1. CDR3 size: 11 residues. Trimming cost V 6 bases and J 15 bases; bases outside gene matches: 8. Germline CDR1 is MDHEN and CDR2 is SYDVKM. The CDR3 nucleotides are TGTGCCAGCAGATCTATAAGGGGGCTGCATTTT. It specifies CASRSIRGLHF.

The J gene is TRBJ1-1, the V gene TRBV11-2; 8 bases fit TRBD1. V was clipped by 5 bases and J by 6 bases; unmatched bases: 11. Germline CDR1 SGHAT, CDR2 FQNNGV. This CDR3 is built from 15 residues. The CDR3, as DNA: TGTGCCAGCAGCCGACCCGGACAGGGCGCCCCTGAAGCTTTCTTT. Protein sequence: CASSRPGQGAPEAFF.

The CDR3: CATSRGGIAGELFF. In DNA form, the CDR3 reads TGTGCCACCAGCAGAGGCGGGATAGCCGGGGAGCTGTTTTTT. V and J are TRBV15 and TRBJ2-2, with D maybe TRBD2 (6 bases). The CDR3 consists of 14 residues. CDR1 and CDR2 from the germline V gene are LNHNV and YYDKDF (reference sequence). The V and J ends lost 1 base and 6 bases respectively, with 9 bases between them.

The chain recombines TRBV7-2 with TRBJ1-1; 9 nucleotides line up with TRBD1. Germline V CDR1 and CDR2: SGHTA, FQGNSA. V was pared by 5 bases and J by 8 bases, with 9 bases of the junction left unmatched. The CDR3 covers 14 residues. The CDR3 sequence is CASSLGTGHAEAFF. CDR3 DNA: TGTGCCAGCAGCCTAGGGACAGGGCATGCCGAAGCTTTCTTT.

The chain carries TRBV29-1 and TRBJ2-1; 8 nucleotides agree with TRBD2. The CDR3 contains 14 residues. CDR1 is SQVTM and CDR2 is ANQGSEA in the germline V gene. After removal of 2 bases from V and 5 bases from J, the junction contained 5 bases not matched to a gene. The CDR3 bases are TGCAGCGTTGAAAAGCGGGGGCCCGACAATGAGCAGTTCTTC. It codes for CSVEKRGPDNEQFF.

The rearrangement joins TRBV18 to TRBJ2-7; D is perhaps TRBD2 (5 bases). Germline-derived CDR1 and CDR2 are KGHSH and LQKENI. V lost 3 bases to trimming and J lost 2 bases, with 14 bases between them. The CDR3 has 15 residues. CDR3 DNA: TGTGCCAGCTCACCGCAGGTTGGGGAGCCCTACGAGCAGTACTTC. It yields the protein CASSPQVGEPYEQYF.

This clone was counted once. V and J are TRBV30 and TRBJ2-5; D may be TRBD1 (6 bases). The CDR3 is made up of 13 amino acids. V lost 0 bases and J lost 4, with 9 bases in between. Germline loops: CDR1 GTSNPN, CDR2 SVGIG (reference sequence). CDR3 residues: CAWSVLRGETQYF. In DNA form, the CDR3 reads TGTGCCTGGAGTGTACTCAGGGGAGAGACCCAGTACTTC. Drawing the rest from reference TRBV30 and TRBJ2-5, the complete variable domain is SQTIHQWPATLVQPVGSPLSLECTVEGTSNPNLYWYRQAAGRGLQLLFYSVGIGQISSEVPQNLSASRPQDRQFILSSKKLLLSDSGFYLCAWSVLRGETQYFGPGTRLLVL.

CDR3 nucleotide sequence: TGTGCCAGCAGTTTATTAAGGACAGCGGGGGATGAGCAGTTCTTC. It encodes CASSLLRTAGDEQFF. The chain links TRBV27 to TRBJ2-1; 8 nucleotides match TRBD2. Germline V gives CDR1 MNHEY, CDR2 SMNVEV (reference sequence). The CDR3 spans 15 residues. Trimming cost V 1 base and J 8 bases; bases outside gene matches: 7.

This chain connects TRBV4-1 to TRBJ2-7, with 8 bases aligning to TRBD2. The J segment lost 4 bases and the V segment lost 0 bases, leaving 5 bases of the junction unmatched. Germline CDR1 MGHRA, CDR2 YSYEKL. This CDR3 spans 15 amino acids. The chain's CDR3 is CASSQDGRGAYEQYF. CDR3 coding DNA: TGCGCCAGCAGCCAAGATGGGCGGGGGGCTTACGAGCAGTACTTC.

The chain couples TRBV7-3 to TRBJ1-2, with 8 bases fitting TRBD1. V was pared by 5 bases and J by 3 bases, with 8 bases of the junction left unmatched. The CDR3 is made up of 15 amino acids. Per germline, CDR1 SGHTA and CDR2 FQGTGA. CDR3 amino acids: CASSPDRARDYGYTF. CDR3 DNA sequence: TGTGCCAGCAGCCCGGACAGGGCCCGTGACTATGGCTACACCTTC.

The CDR3 DNA sequence: TGCGCCAGCAGCCATAGACTAGCGGGGGCCTACGAGCAGTACTTC. This translates into CASSHRLAGAYEQYF. The genes are TRBV4-3 and TRBJ2-7, with TRBD2 matching over 12 bases. CDR1 is LGHNA and CDR2 is YSLEER in the germline V gene. The CDR3 totals 15 residues. Trimming took 3 bases from V and 2 from J; bases not matched to a gene: 2.

V usage is TRBV7-2 and J usage is TRBJ1-6, with a weak D call TRBD1 (5 bases). The V and J ends lost 7 bases and 0 bases respectively, with 13 bases between them. The germline gives CDR1 SGHTA, CDR2 FQGNSA. The CDR3 sequence is 16 residues long. CDR3 protein: CASTPRRGSYNSPLHF. The DNA of the CDR3 is TGTGCCAGCACCCCCAGGAGGGGCTCCTATAATTCACCCCTCCACTTT. The whole variable domain, remainder taken from reference TRBV7-2 and TRBJ1-6, is GAGVSQSPSNKVTEKGKDVELRCDPISGHTALYWYRQSLGQGLEFLIYFQGNSAPDKSGLPSDRFSAERTGGSVSTLTIQRTQQEDSAVYLCASTPRRGSYNSPLHFGNGTRLTVT.

The chain combines TRBV11-3 with TRBJ2-7, with 9 bases fitting TRBD2. The V gene end was trimmed by 1 base and the J gene end by 2 bases; junction bases not matched to a gene: 3. The CDR3 consists of 15 residues. Germline CDR1 is SGHNT and CDR2 is YENEEA. This CDR3 is CASSLGGGATYEQYF. CDR3 nucleotide sequence: TGTGCCAGCAGCTTAGGCGGGGGGGCCACCTACGAGCAGTACTTC.

The chain couples TRBV5-1 to TRBJ1-1; D not resolved. This CDR3 comprises 14 residues. V lost 0 bases to trimming and J lost 2 bases, with 8 bases between them. Germline V CDR1 and CDR2: SGHRS, YFSETQ. CDR3 protein: CASSLASGNTEAFF. In DNA, the CDR3 is TGCGCCAGCAGCTTGGCGTCAGGAAACACTGAAGCTTTCTTT.

This chain connects TRBV6-5 to TRBJ1-2; a possible D gene is TRBD1 (5 bases). V dropped 5 bases and J dropped 2 bases, with 12 bases sitting between them. This CDR3 contains 14 residues. Germline V gene lookup returns CDR1 MNHEY and CDR2 SVGAGI. The CDR3 bases are TGTGCCAGCAGTCGACAGTTCCCCAACTATGGCTACACCTTC. Amino acids: CASSRQFPNYGYTF.

This clone came up a few times. The CDR3 protein is CASSHNRVSGYEQYF. The CDR3 DNA reads as TGTGCCAGCAGCCATAACAGGGTATCGGGCTACGAGCAGTACTTC. The genes are TRBV7-8 and TRBJ2-7; TRBD1 is a possible D gene (6 bases). The germline CDR1 and CDR2 sequences are SGHVS and FQNEAQ. V lost 5 bases, J lost 3 bases, and 17 bases lay in between. The CDR3 is made up of 15 amino acids.

The CDR3 nucleotides read TGTGCCAGCAGTTTCTGGGACAGGACAGATACGCAGTATTTT. This gives the protein CASSFWDRTDTQYF. V and J are TRBV27 and TRBJ2-3; the match to TRBD1 covers 8 bases. Germline CDR1 reads MNHEY; CDR2 reads SMNVEV (reference sequence). The CDR3 has 14 residues. The V segment lost 3 bases and the J segment 3 bases; nucleotides outside the gene matches: 2.

This chain joins TRBV7-3 and TRBJ2-1, with D hard to call. This CDR3 has 13 amino acids. V was trimmed by 0 bases and J by 7 bases, leaving 7 bases between them. In germline, CDR1 is SGHTA, CDR2 FQGTGA. The CDR3 here is CASSLTSQNEQFF. The CDR3 bases are TGTGCCAGCAGCTTAACGTCCCAAAATGAGCAGTTCTTC.